This T cell receptor beta chain was sequenced in a study of T cell changes during pregnancy in multiple sclerosis. Generated by immunoSEQ multiplex PCR, the TCRdb table keeps only in-frame clones and is missing some. The sample records tens of thousands of clones, around nine tenths being singletons. V dropped 2 bases and J dropped 5; count of bases not matched to a gene: 6. The CDR3 extends over 15 amino acids. CDR1 and CDR2 from the germline V gene are MDHEN and SYDVKM. This sample comprised CD4+ T cells from peripheral blood mononuclear cells, obtained in the second trimester of pregnancy. This receptor was taken from a female donor with multiple sclerosis, enrolled in a pregnancy study. The J gene is TRBJ2-5, the V gene TRBV28, with 9 bases fitting TRBD1. CDR3 DNA: TGTGCCAGCAGTTTAGCGACAGGGGGTCGGGAGACCCAGTACTTC. Translation: CASSLATGGRETQYF.